This T cell receptor beta chain was found in a study of T-cell reconstitution after alpha-beta-depleted transplantation in children. V was clipped by 6 bases and J by 3 bases; unmatched bases: 7. Germline V CDR1 and CDR2: DFQATT, SNEGSKA (reference sequence). The CDR3 spans 13 residues. Using unique molecular identifiers, the investigators prepared the TCRbeta library. TCRdb re-derived calls from the PCR reads in MiXCR, one entry per CDR3 protein. The sample lists around 370,000 distinct CDR3 sequences, about a tenth occurring once. This clonotype showed up just a few times. This TCR derives from a human donor who donated a stem cell graft to a child with acute lymphoblastic leukemia. Sequenced here: PBMCs from the stem cell graft donor, sampled from the stem cell graft. The chain combines TRBV20-1 with TRBJ2-7, with 8 bases fitting TRBD2. In DNA form, the CDR3 reads TGCAGTGCGCAAGCTCGGGGGGGCTACGAGCAGTACTTC. Amino acid sequence: CSAQARGGYEQYF.